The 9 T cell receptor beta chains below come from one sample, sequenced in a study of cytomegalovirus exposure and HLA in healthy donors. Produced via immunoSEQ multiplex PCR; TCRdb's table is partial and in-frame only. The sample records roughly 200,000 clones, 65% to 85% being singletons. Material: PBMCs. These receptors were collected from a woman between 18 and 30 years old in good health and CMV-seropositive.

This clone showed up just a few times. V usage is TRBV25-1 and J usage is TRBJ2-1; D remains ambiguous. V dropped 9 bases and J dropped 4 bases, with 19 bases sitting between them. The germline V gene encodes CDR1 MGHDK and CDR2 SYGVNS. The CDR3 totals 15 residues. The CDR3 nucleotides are TGTGCCAGACCAGCCGACACCCCGTTTTACAATGAGCAGTTCTTC. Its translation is CARPADTPFYNEQFF.

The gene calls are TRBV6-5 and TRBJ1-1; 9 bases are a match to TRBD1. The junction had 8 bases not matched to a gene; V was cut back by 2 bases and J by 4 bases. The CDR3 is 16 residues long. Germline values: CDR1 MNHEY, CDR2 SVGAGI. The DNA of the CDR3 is TGTGCCAGCAGTTACGACCGGACAGGGGTGGGCACTGAAGCTTTCTTT. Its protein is CASSYDRTGVGTEAFF.

CDR3 residues: CTSSLSRQAPSYNQPQHF. The CDR3 nucleotides read TGCACCAGCAGCCTCTCTAGACAGGCCCCTTCGTACAATCAGCCCCAGCATTTT. V is TRBV1 and J is TRBJ1-5; the D call TRBD1 from the table was never checked on the DNA. TRBV1 is a known pseudogene. CDR3 length: 18 residues.

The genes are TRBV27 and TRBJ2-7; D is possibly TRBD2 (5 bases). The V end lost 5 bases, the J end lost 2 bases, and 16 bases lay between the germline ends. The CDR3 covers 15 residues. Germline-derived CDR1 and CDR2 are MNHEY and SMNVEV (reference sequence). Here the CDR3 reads CASSPSWQRTYEQYF. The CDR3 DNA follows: TGTGCCAGCAGTCCCTCCTGGCAGCGGACCTACGAGCAGTACTTC.

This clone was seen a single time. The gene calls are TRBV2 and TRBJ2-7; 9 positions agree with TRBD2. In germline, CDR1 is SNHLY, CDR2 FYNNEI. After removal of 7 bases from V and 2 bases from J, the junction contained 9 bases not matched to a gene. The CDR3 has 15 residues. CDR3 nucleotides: TGTGCCAGCACCTCCGGGCGGGGGGGCCCCTACGAGCAGTACTTC. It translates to CASTSGRGGPYEQYF.

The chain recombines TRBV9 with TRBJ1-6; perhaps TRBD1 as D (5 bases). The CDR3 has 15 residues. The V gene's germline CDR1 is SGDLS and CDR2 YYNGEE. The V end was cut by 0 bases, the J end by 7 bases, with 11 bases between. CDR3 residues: CASSVGGRENSPLHF. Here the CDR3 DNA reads TGTGCCAGCAGCGTAGGGGGCAGGGAAAATTCACCCCTCCACTTT.

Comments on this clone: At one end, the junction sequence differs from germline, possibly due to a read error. The CDR3 DNA reads TGCGCCAGCAGGTTGGACAGGGGAAGAGGAAACACCATATATTTT. Protein sequence: CASRLDRGRGNTIYF. The J gene is TRBJ1-3, the V gene TRBV5-1; TRBD1 matches at 9 bases. This CDR3 spans 15 amino acids. Germline V gene sequence: CDR1 SGHRS, CDR2 YFSETQ.

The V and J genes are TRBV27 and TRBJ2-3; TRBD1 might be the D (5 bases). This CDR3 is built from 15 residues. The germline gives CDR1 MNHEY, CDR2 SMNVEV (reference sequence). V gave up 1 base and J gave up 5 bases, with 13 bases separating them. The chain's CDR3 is CASSLFARVGDTQYF. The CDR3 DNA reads TGTGCCAGCAGTTTATTCGCCAGGGTGGGAGATACGCAGTATTTT.

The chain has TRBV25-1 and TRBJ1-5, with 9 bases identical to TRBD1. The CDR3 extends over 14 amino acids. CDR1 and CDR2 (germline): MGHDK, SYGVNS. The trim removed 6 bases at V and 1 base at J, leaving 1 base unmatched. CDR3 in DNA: TGTGCCAGCAGGGACAGGGGAAGCAATCAGCCCCAGCATTTT. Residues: CASRDRGSNQPQHF.